The 9 T cell receptor beta chains below all came from one sample that was sequenced in a study of cytomegalovirus exposure and HLA in healthy donors. PCR employed 60 Vbeta and 13 Jbeta primers. Repertoires were generated with immunoSEQ multiplex PCR, while TCRdb's copy carries only in-frame clones and drops some. The sample has approximately 59,000 clones, 62% seen once. Material: PBMCs. These receptors were taken from a man aged 30 to 39 in good health and CMV-seronegative.

The chain carries TRBV5-4 and TRBJ2-2; 12 bases agree with TRBD1. The junction had 3 bases not matched to a gene; V was cut back by 4 bases and J by 2 bases. The CDR3 is 16 amino acids. Germline CDR1 and CDR2: SGHNT and YYREEE (reference sequence). The CDR3 DNA reads as TGTGCCAGCAGCCAGGGACAGGGGGCTAACACCGGGGAGCTGTTTTTT. Translation gives CASSQGQGANTGELFF.

The chain has TRBV18 and TRBJ2-7; TRBD2 aligns across 10 bases. This CDR3 comprises 14 residues. After removal of 3 bases from V and 6 bases from J, the junction contained 5 bases not matched to a gene. Germline lookup yields CDR1 KGHSH and CDR2 LQKENI. The DNA for the CDR3 is TGTGCCAGCTCACCGAGCGGGGGGGCCTCCGAGCAGTACTTC. Amino acids: CASSPSGGASEQYF.

The chain carries TRBV10-3 and TRBJ2-5, with TRBD2 identical over 9 bases. CDR1 is ENHRY and CDR2 is SYGVKD in the germline V gene. V lost 0 bases and J lost 5; bases outside the gene matches: 10. This CDR3 has 17 amino acids. CDR3 in amino acids: CAISESRNSGGTETQYF. CDR3 coding DNA: TGTGCCATCAGTGAGTCGAGAAATAGCGGGGGAACGGAGACCCAGTACTTC.

The chain carries TRBV5-4 and TRBJ2-7, with 8 nucleotides matching TRBD1. Per the germline V gene, CDR1 is SGHNT and CDR2 is YYREEE (reference sequence). The CDR3 consists of 14 residues. Germline trimming cut 0 bases from V and 2 bases from J; bases unmatched to any gene: 1. The CDR3, as DNA: TGTGCCAGCAGCTTGGACAGGGGGGCCTACGAGCAGTACTTC. Its protein is CASSLDRGAYEQYF.

This clone was detected a few times. The rearrangement joins TRBV7-6 to TRBJ2-7; the match to TRBD2 covers 9 bases. Unmatched junction bases numbered 10, after V lost 3 bases and J lost 7 bases. The germline V gene encodes CDR1 SGHVS and CDR2 FNYEAQ. The CDR3 is 15 residues long. The CDR3 DNA sequence: TGTGCCAGCAGCTTGGGAGGCGGGGGGGCCGGTGAGCAGTACTTC. Encoded protein: CASSLGGGGAGEQYF.

This sequence joins TRBV6-5 and TRBJ2-2, with D tentatively TRBD1 (6 bases). From germline, CDR1 is MNHEY and CDR2 SVGAGI. CDR3 length equals 14 residues. The ends were cut back, 4 bases at V and 6 bases at J, with 12 bases in the middle. The CDR3 nucleotides are TGTGCCAGCAGTTTACAGGGTTCTGCCGGGGAGCTGTTTTTT. Protein: CASSLQGSAGELFF.

This clone was seen just once. J is TRBJ1-2 and V is TRBV13; TRBD1 matches 8 bases. The V gene end was trimmed by 1 base and the J gene end by 4 bases; junction bases not matched to a gene: 11. Germline V lookup: CDR1 PRHDT, CDR2 FYEKMQ (reference sequence). The CDR3 runs 17 residues. The CDR3 sequence is CASSLATGGPTSYGYTF. The CDR3 DNA sequence: TGTGCCAGCAGCTTAGCAACAGGGGGGCCGACATCCTATGGCTACACCTTC.

The chain joins TRBV6-5 to TRBJ1-6, with a possible D match to TRBD1 (6 bases). This CDR3 has 14 residues. Germline CDR1 and CDR2: MNHEY and SVGAGI. V was cut by 2 bases and J by 7 bases, with 9 bases left in between. In DNA form, the CDR3 reads TGTGCCAGCAGTTACCAGGGGACGAATTCACCCCTCCACTTT. Protein: CASSYQGTNSPLHF.

The chain carries TRBV4-1 and TRBJ2-3; the match to TRBD1 covers 9 bases. CDR1 is MGHRA, CDR2 YSYEKL, per germline. CDR3 length equals 14 residues. V lost 4 bases, J lost 3 bases, and 2 bases stayed unmatched. The CDR3 sequence is CASSRTGETDTQYF. The CDR3 DNA reads as TGCGCCAGCAGCCGGACAGGGGAAACAGATACGCAGTATTTT.